The 18 T cell receptor beta chains listed next were all sequenced from one sample in a study of blood T cell repertoires in COVID-19. Method: immunoSEQ multiplex PCR; TCRdb's copy keeps in-frame clones and lacks some. The repertoire consists of about 400,000 clones, with 88% occurring once and the leading ten covering around 1.9%. The sample consisted of PBMCs or T cells enriched from blood (not recorded which). The receptors were sampled from a woman in her 40s with acute COVID-19.

This clone has a handful of counts. The V and J genes are TRBV19 and TRBJ1-1; 8 bases align to TRBD1. Germline-derived CDR1 and CDR2 are LNHDA and SQIVND (reference sequence). CDR3 length: 16 residues. V dropped 5 bases and J dropped 0; count of bases not matched to a gene: 8. The CDR3 region has the DNA TGTGCCAGTAGTGACGACAGGGGCCCCTTGAACACTGAAGCTTTCTTT. Its protein product is CASSDDRGPLNTEAFF.

The CDR3 is CASRGGQGTEAFF. The CDR3 DNA reads TGTGCCAGCAGGGGGGGACAGGGCACTGAAGCTTTCTTT. The V call is TRBV5-4, the J call TRBJ1-1; 9 nucleotides align to TRBD1. CDR1 is SGHNT and CDR2 is YYREEE in the germline V gene (reference sequence). The CDR3 loop spans 13 amino acids. The trim removed 5 bases at V and 4 bases at J, leaving 3 bases unmatched.

This chain joins TRBV3-1 (or the pseudogene TRBV3-2) and TRBJ1-1; D gene uncertain. With 2 bases removed from V and 0 bases from J, the gap between germline ends came to 7 bases. Germline V gives CDR1 LGHDT, CDR2 YNNKEL (reference sequence). The CDR3 covers 14 residues. In nucleotides, the CDR3 is TGTGCCAGCAGCCAAACCGCGGTGAACACTGAAGCTTTCTTT. It translates to CASSQTAVNTEAFF.

CDR3 loop: CASSPVSGQLDSPLHF. The CDR3 DNA reads TGTGCCAGCTCACCAGTATCTGGACAGCTTGATTCACCCCTCCACTTT. The gene calls are TRBV18 and TRBJ1-6; TRBD1 might be the D (6 bases). From germline, CDR1 is KGHSH and CDR2 LQKENI. Between the trimmed V and J ends, which lost 2 bases and 8 bases, there was a span of 16 bases. CDR3 size: 16 residues. Variable domain in full (rest from reference TRBV18 and TRBJ1-6): NAGVMQNPRHLVRRRGQEARLRCSPMKGHSHVYWYRQLPEEGLKFMVYLQKENIIDESGMPKERFSAEFPKEGPSILRIQQVVRGDSAAYFCASSPVSGQLDSPLHFGNGTRLTVT.

The chain is built from TRBV3-1 (or the pseudogene TRBV3-2) and TRBJ1-3; D gene ambiguous. Germline V gene data show CDR1 as LGHDT and CDR2 as YNNKEL (reference sequence). This CDR3 is 15 amino acids long. Trimming pared 4 bases from V and 1 base from J, leaving 11 bases between. In DNA, the CDR3 is TGTGCCAGCAGCCGACACATGGATTCTGGAAACACCATATATTTT. Its protein product is CASSRHMDSGNTIYF.

The chain carries TRBV29-1 and TRBJ1-3, with a tentative D call TRBD1 (6 bases). Germline lookup yields CDR1 SQVTM and CDR2 ANQGSEA. V lost 4 bases, J lost 1 base, and 14 bases lay in between. The CDR3 is 15 residues long. CDR3: CSVVSGHLSGNTIYF. The DNA for the CDR3 is TGCAGCGTTGTTTCGGGACATCTTTCTGGAAACACCATATATTTT. Variable domain in full (rest from reference TRBV29-1 and TRBJ1-3): SAVISQKPSRDICQRGTSLTIQCQVDSQVTMMFWYRQQPGQSLTLIATANQGSEATYESGFVIDKFPISRPNLTFSTLTVSNMSPEDSSIYLCSVVSGHLSGNTIYFGEGSWLTVV.

The rearrangement uses TRBV6-5 and TRBJ1-2; D unclear. The CDR3 consists of 11 residues. The V end was cut by 10 bases, the J end by 8 bases, with 14 bases between. Germline V CDR1 and CDR2: MNHEY, SVGAGI. The CDR3 is CATYTGLGYTF. The CDR3 coding sequence is TGTGCCACCTACACGGGGTTGGGCTACACCTTC.

With regard to this clone: Other DNA sequences in this specimen translate into the identical CDR3. The chain joins TRBV3-1 (or the pseudogene TRBV3-2) to TRBJ1-3; D is possibly TRBD1 (6 bases). This CDR3 has 14 residues. The V gene's germline CDR1 is LGHDT and CDR2 YNNKEL (reference sequence). Trimming shortened V by 6 bases and J by 2 bases, and 11 bases separated the two germline ends. The CDR3 loop reads CASSPTGTGNTIYF. The CDR3 DNA reads as TGTGCCAGCAGTCCGACAGGAACTGGAAACACCATATATTTT.

The chain recombines TRBV7-8 with TRBJ1-2, with TRBD1 matching 8 bases. The CDR3 is 13 residues long. Per germline, CDR1 SGHVS and CDR2 FQNEAQ. V dropped 3 bases and J dropped 8; count of bases not matched to a gene: 5. CDR3 residues: CASSFAGGAGYTF. CDR3 in DNA: TGTGCCAGCAGCTTCGCAGGGGGCGCAGGCTACACCTTC. Filled out from reference TRBV7-8 and TRBJ1-2, the complete variable domain reads GAGVSQSPRYKVAKRGQDVALRCDPISGHVSLFWYQQALGQGPEFLTYFQNEAQLDKSGLPSDRFFAERPEGSVSTLKIQRTQQEDSAVYLCASSFAGGAGYTFGSGTRLTVV.

This chain uses TRBV6-5 with TRBJ2-7; D is possibly TRBD1 (5 bases). Germline-derived CDR1 and CDR2 are MNHEY and SVGAGI. CDR3 length equals 14 residues. Trimming took 3 bases from V and 5 from J, leaving 14 bases between them. The chain's CDR3 is CASSYGQGRHEQYF. CDR3 in DNA: TGTGCCAGCAGTTATGGGCAGGGTCGCCACGAGCAGTACTTC.

The chain carries TRBV27 and TRBJ1-1, with no clear D. This CDR3 is built from 16 residues. Per germline, CDR1 MNHEY and CDR2 SMNVEV (reference sequence). Trimming removed 7 bases at V and 0 bases at J, with 18 bases between. This chain's CDR3 is CASTIGSPGVNTEAFF. CDR3 DNA sequence: TGTGCCAGCACAATCGGGTCGCCCGGGGTGAACACTGAAGCTTTCTTT.

The rearrangement links TRBV4-1 to TRBJ1-2; 9 nucleotides match TRBD1. Germline V gene sequence: CDR1 MGHRA, CDR2 YSYEKL. Trimming took 4 bases from V and 4 from J; bases not matched to a gene: 10. This CDR3 spans 16 amino acids. The DNA of the CDR3 is TGCGCCAGCAGCCCTTCAGTACAGGGGGCTGCCTATGGCTACACCTTC. Amino acid sequence: CASSPSVQGAAYGYTF.

This chain uses TRBV3-1 (or the pseudogene TRBV3-2) with TRBJ1-5, with D hard to call. The CDR3 has 16 residues. V lost 0 bases and J 0 bases, leaving 9 bases between the germline ends. Germline V gene lookup returns CDR1 LGHDT and CDR2 YNNKEL (reference sequence). As DNA, the CDR3 is TGTGCCAGCAGCCAAGAGCGGCACGGTAGCAATCAGCCCCAGCATTTT. Its protein product is CASSQERHGSNQPQHF.

The gene calls are TRBV2 and TRBJ2-2, with 8 positions matching TRBD1. With 1 base clipped from V and 4 bases from J, the junction kept 5 bases outside the gene matches. CDR1 and CDR2 from the germline V gene are SNHLY and FYNNEI. This CDR3 contains 16 residues. As DNA, the CDR3 is TGTGCCAGCAGTGAAGGGACAGGGTGGGGCACCGGGGAGCTGTTTTTT. This encodes CASSEGTGWGTGELFF.

This clone was seen once. V gene TRBV27 combines with J gene TRBJ1-2; TRBD1 agrees at 8 bases. CDR1 is MNHEY and CDR2 is SMNVEV in the germline V gene (reference sequence). V shed 6 bases and J 4 bases; nucleotides not matched to a gene: 7. This CDR3 is built from 14 residues. CDR3 loop: CASRKTGGGYGYTF. DNA of the CDR3: TGTGCCAGCAGAAAAACAGGGGGGGGCTATGGCTACACCTTC.

This sequence joins TRBV4-1 and TRBJ1-1, with D possibly matching TRBD1 (5 bases). CDR3 size: 14 residues. Germline CDR1 is MGHRA and CDR2 is YSYEKL. Trimming cost V 0 bases and J 8 bases, with 13 bases left between them. CDR3 in amino acids: CASSQEGGGGEAFF. The CDR3 nucleotides read TGCGCCAGCAGCCAAGAGGGGGGTGGAGGGGAAGCTTTCTTT.

DNA for the CDR3: TGTGCCAGCAGCCAAGATCGCACGGACACTGAAGCTTTCTTT. It codes for CASSQDRTDTEAFF. The gene calls are TRBV3-1 (or the pseudogene TRBV3-2) and TRBJ1-1; D ambiguous. The germline V gene encodes CDR1 LGHDT and CDR2 YNNKEL (reference sequence). Between the trimmed V and J ends, which lost 0 bases and 3 bases, there was a span of 8 bases. The CDR3 extends over 14 amino acids.

V gene TRBV6-1 combines with J gene TRBJ2-3, with 7 bases that match TRBD1. Germline assignment: CDR1 MNHNS and CDR2 SASEGT. The CDR3 runs 15 residues. V shed 2 bases, J shed 3 bases, and the junction held 5 bases outside the gene matches. The CDR3 sequence is CASSEKGARTDTQYF. CDR3 nucleotides: TGTGCCAGCAGTGAAAAGGGGGCCAGGACAGATACGCAGTATTTT.